One and the same sample provided the 11 T cell receptor beta chains below, sequenced in a study of blood T cells in healthy people across ages. Together with a sample-barcoded 5' primer, a J-beta primer mix was included in a second PCR lasting about 7 to 11 cycles. In TCRdb, the 5' RACE reads were re-called with MiXCR into one record per CDR3 protein. The table has some 890,000 distinct CDR3 sequences, about 29% seen once; the top ten hold around 9.6%. This sample was also put to use in a study of T cells of mothers and their children.

Sequenced input: blood. These receptors originate from a middle-aged woman in good health.

This clonotype was observed once. This chain joins TRBV2 and TRBJ2-1, with D maybe TRBD2 (6 bases). V was cut by 6 bases and J by 1 base, with 13 bases left in between. Per germline, CDR1 SNHLY and CDR2 FYNNEI. The CDR3 runs 15 residues. CDR3 nucleotide sequence: TGTGCCAGCAGCGCCCCAGCGGGTTCCTACAATGAGCAGTTCTTC. Translated, it gives CASSAPAGSYNEQFF.

The chain employs TRBV20-1 and TRBJ2-2; D is ambiguous. Per germline, CDR1 DFQATT and CDR2 SNEGSKA (reference sequence). This CDR3 comprises 12 residues. V gave up 8 bases and J gave up 1 base, with 8 bases separating them. Written as DNA, the CDR3 is TGCAGTCTCTACCGGAACACCGGGGAGCTGTTTTTT. Translating it yields CSLYRNTGELFF.

This chain joins TRBV4-2 and TRBJ2-1; a weak D match, TRBD2 (6 bases). Germline assignment: CDR1 LGHNA and CDR2 YNFKEQ. The CDR3 sequence is 17 residues long. Trimming shortened V by 11 bases and J by 1 base, and 24 bases separated the two germline ends. The CDR3, as DNA: TGTGCCGGCGGCCAAGTTGCTCGCGGGGTGTCCTACAATGAGCAGTTCTTC. Its protein is CAGGQVARGVSYNEQFF.

V is TRBV20-1 and J is TRBJ2-5; no reliable D call. Germline V gene lookup returns CDR1 DFQATT and CDR2 SNEGSKA (reference sequence). This CDR3 is 12 amino acids long. The CDR3 region is CRAATFWGTQYF. CDR3 nucleotide sequence: TGCAGGGCCGCGACTTTCTGGGGGACCCAGTACTTC.

The genes are TRBV15 and TRBJ1-5; D remains ambiguous. CDR1 and CDR2 (germline): LNHNV, YYDKDF (reference sequence). Deletions cut 2 bases from V and 0 bases from J, with 17 bases between. The CDR3 has 18 residues. CDR3 sequence (DNA): TGTGCCACCAGCAGATACTCACCGAGGACGTTTAGCAATCAGCCCCAGCATTTT. As protein: CATSRYSPRTFSNQPQHF.

Ten or more counts support this clonotype. This chain connects TRBV9 to TRBJ1-2; 9 bases are a match to TRBD1. V lost 3 bases, J lost 7 bases, and 4 bases stayed unmatched. CDR1 is SGDLS, CDR2 YYNGEE, per germline. The CDR3 contains 13 residues. DNA for the CDR3: TGTGCCAGCAGCGAAACAGGGGGCGGTGGCTACACCTTC. Its protein product is CASSETGGGGYTF.

Ten or more counts support this clonotype. The J gene is TRBJ2-4, the V gene TRBV9; 7 nucleotides line up with TRBD1. The CDR3 runs 16 residues. V dropped 2 bases and J dropped 1; count of bases not matched to a gene: 6. Germline V lookup: CDR1 SGDLS, CDR2 YYNGEE. CDR3 bases: TGTGCCAGCAGCGTGTCAGGGGGAATTGCCAAAAACATTCAGTACTTC. Translated, it gives CASSVSGGIAKNIQYF.

The genes are TRBV12-3 or TRBV12-4 and TRBJ1-1, with unresolved D. The CDR3 is made up of 14 amino acids. V lost 3 bases to trimming and J lost 0 bases, with 8 bases between them. In DNA, the CDR3 is TGTGCCAGCAGTTTCCCAGGTCTGAACACTGAAGCTTTCTTT. Amino acids: CASSFPGLNTEAFF.

This chain connects TRBV7-2 to TRBJ1-6; D remains unclear. This CDR3 has 15 amino acids. CDR1 SGHTA and CDR2 FQGNSA come from the germline V gene. Deletions cut 7 bases from V and 2 bases from J, with 12 bases between. CDR3 sequence reads: CASNQGGTYNSPLHF. The CDR3 DNA reads as TGTGCCAGCAACCAAGGAGGGACCTATAATTCACCCCTCCACTTT.

The sample holds a few counts of this clonotype. J is TRBJ1-2 and V is TRBV28; TRBD1 matches 9 bases. From germline, CDR1 is MDHEN and CDR2 SYDVKM. This CDR3 has 17 residues. Trimming took 4 bases from V and 8 from J; bases not matched to a gene: 17. CDR3 sequence: CASSSIGGRDRAHGYTF. CDR3 DNA sequence: TGTGCCAGCAGTTCAATTGGGGGACGGGACAGGGCTCACGGCTACACCTTC.

The V and J genes are TRBV12-5 and TRBJ2-1, with TRBD1 matching 9 bases. This CDR3 is built from 15 residues. In germline, CDR1 is LGHNT, CDR2 FRNRAP. V shed 7 bases, J shed 4 bases, and the junction held 8 bases outside the gene matches. CDR3 residues: CASAEGQGDYNEQFF. In DNA form, the CDR3 reads TGTGCTAGTGCCGAGGGACAGGGAGATTACAATGAGCAGTTCTTC. Together with reference TRBV12-5 and TRBJ2-1, the CDR3 gives the full variable domain: DARVTQTPRHKVTEMGQEVTMRCQPILGHNTVFWYRQTMMQGLELLAYFRNRAPLDDSGMPKDRFSAEMPDATLATLKIQPSEPRDSAVYFCASAEGQGDYNEQFFGPGTRLTVL.